Included here is one TCR beta chain sequence, with context. Its antigen remains unidentified. Extraction of total RNA produced a minimum of 5.5 micrograms from each sample. This sample stems from a study of blood T cells in healthy people across ages. Alongside a J-beta primer mix, a sample-barcoded 5' primer served in a second PCR lasting about 7 to 12 cycles. TCRdb recomputed calls from the 5' RACE reads with MiXCR, one row per CDR3 protein. Among some 1.5 million distinct CDR3 sequences listed, 28% were seen once. Notes on the study in general: The fall in TCR beta diversity per million T cells was roughly linear with age. Unsorted PBMC input precluded a conclusive naive versus antigen-experienced comparison.

V lost 5 bases to trimming and J lost 6 bases; unmatched junction nucleotides: 9. Germline V gene sequence: CDR1 MNHEY, CDR2 SVGAGI. There are 14 residues in the CDR3. The sample consisted of blood. The clonotype was recovered from a woman in her 30s in good health. V usage is TRBV6-5 and J usage is TRBJ1-2; 7 nucleotides agree with TRBD1. The DNA of the CDR3 is TGTGCCAGCAGTGATACAGGGGCGTCGCATGGCTACACCTTC. It codes for CASSDTGASHGYTF.